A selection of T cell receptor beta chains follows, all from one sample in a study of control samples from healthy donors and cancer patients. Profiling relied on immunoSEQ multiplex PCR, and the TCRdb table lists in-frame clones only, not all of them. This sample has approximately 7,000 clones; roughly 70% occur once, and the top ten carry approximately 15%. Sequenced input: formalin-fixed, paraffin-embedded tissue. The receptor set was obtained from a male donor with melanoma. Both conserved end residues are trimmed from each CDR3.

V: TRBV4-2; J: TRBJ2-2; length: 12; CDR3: ASSPRRGAGELF
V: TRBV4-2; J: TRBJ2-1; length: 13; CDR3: ASSPRWLADNEQF
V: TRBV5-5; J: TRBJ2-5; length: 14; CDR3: ASSLASSGGQETQY
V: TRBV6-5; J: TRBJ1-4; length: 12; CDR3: ASSTSSTNEKLF
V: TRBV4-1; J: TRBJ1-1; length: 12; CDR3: ASSQDGFDIEAF
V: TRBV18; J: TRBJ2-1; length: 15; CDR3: ASSPPLRDREWNEQF
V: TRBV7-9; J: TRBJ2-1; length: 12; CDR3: ASSLSGGAYEQF
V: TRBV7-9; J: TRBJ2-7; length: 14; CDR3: ASSSTRGGTELEQY
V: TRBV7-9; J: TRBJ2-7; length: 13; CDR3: ASSLRTGGWYEQY
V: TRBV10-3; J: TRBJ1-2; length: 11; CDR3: AISERQNYGYT
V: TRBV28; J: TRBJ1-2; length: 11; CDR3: ASSNRDSYGYT
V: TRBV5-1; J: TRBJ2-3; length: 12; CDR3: ASSPDRGTDTQY
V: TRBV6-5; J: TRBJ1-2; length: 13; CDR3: ASSPPGTVNYGYT
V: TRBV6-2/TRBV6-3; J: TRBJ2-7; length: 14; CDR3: ASSARTSGGTYEQY
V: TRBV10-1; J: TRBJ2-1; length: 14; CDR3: ASSEEYLPPYNEQF
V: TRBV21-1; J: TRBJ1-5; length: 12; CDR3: ASSITGGALPQH
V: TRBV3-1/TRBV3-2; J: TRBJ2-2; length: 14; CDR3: ASSQAGLVNTGELF
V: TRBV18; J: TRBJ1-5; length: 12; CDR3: ASSLQGWSQPQH
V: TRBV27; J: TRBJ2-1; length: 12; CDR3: ASSFGTGINEQF
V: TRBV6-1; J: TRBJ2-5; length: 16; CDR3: ASSEARPGLAGQETQY
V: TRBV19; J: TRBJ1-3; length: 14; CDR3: ASSIPQGHSGNTIY
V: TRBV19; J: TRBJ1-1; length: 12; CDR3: ASSIGDLPTEAF
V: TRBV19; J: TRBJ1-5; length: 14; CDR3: ASSRGRRNSNQPQH
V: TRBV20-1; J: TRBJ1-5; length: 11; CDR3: SASGTDNQPQH
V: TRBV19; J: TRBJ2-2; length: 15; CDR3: ASSPLSRGGSTGELF
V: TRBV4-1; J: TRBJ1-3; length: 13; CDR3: ASSQEGAGGNTIY
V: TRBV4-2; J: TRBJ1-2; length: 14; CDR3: ASNDRNPRSRYGYT
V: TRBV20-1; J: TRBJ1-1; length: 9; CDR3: SARAQHEAF
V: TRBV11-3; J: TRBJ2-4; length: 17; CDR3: ASSSDRETATLAKNIQY
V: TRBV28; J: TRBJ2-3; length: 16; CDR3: ASSPHYLGQGNTDTQY
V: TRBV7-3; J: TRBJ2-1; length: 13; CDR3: ASSLSPASSNEQF
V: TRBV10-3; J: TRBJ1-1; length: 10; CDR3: AAGRRSTEAF
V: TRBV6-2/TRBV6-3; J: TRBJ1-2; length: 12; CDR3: ASSYSGRAYGYT
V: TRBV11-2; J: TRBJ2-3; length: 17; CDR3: ASSLVGAGELGSTDTQY
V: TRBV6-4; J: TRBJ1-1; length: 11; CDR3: ASSTEEATEAF
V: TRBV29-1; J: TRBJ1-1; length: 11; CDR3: SDHRGRGPEAF
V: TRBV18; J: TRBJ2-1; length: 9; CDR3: ASSLGPEQF
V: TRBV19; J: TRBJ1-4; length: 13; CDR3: ASSIGQGIREKLF
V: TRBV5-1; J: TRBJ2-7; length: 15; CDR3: ASSLDVQGATPYEQY
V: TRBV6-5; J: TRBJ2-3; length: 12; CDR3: ASRSGASTDTQY
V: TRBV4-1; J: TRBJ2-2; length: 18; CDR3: ASSPLLGGLAGAPTGELF
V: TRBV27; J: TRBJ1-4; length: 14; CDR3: ASSLGRRGVGEKLF
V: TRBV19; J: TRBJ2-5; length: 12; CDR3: ASSVGRRQETQY
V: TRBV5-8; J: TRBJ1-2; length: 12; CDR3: ASSLYGNNYGYT
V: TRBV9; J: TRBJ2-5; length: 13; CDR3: ASSERQTARETQY
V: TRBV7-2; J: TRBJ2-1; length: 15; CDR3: ASSLALRTSGVREQF
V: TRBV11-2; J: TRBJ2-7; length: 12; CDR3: ASSLDGFSYEQY
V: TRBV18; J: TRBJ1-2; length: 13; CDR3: ASSPPSQVVNSYT
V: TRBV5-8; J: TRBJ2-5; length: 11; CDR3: ASSLVAEETQY
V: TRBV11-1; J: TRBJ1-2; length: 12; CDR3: ASSPTGLTLGYT
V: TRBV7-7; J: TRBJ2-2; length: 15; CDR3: ASSPGGVGYNTGELF
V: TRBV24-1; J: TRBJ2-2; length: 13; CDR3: ATSQRGGNTGELF
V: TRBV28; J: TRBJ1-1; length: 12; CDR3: ASISLGGITEAF
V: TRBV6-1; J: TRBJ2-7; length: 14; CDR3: ASSEAPVGTGGKQY
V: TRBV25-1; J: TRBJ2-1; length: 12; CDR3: ASRKNGGYNEQF
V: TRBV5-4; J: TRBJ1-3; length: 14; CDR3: ASSLGPPSSGNTIY